This T cell receptor (beta chain) was profiled in a study of blood T cells in healthy people across ages. A second roughly 7 to 11 cycle PCR used barcoded and J-beta primers. TCRdb redid the calling of the 5' RACE reads with MiXCR, one entry per CDR3 protein. Of 750,000 to 950,000 distinct CDR3 sequences listed, around 29% are singletons. This clonotype appeared many times. The length of the CDR3 is 10 residues. The V and J ends lost 1 base and 8 bases respectively, with 3 bases between them. Germline V lookup: CDR1 DFQATT, CDR2 SNEGSKA (reference sequence). These data also formed part of another study, on T cells of mothers and their children.

Sequenced material: blood. The source is a woman between 40 and 55 years old in good health. The chain joins TRBV20-1 to TRBJ2-1; D is undetermined. CDR3 in DNA: TGCAGTGCTAGAGCGGATGAGCAGTTCTTC. Translation: CSARADEQFF.